The 12 T cell receptor beta chains below all came from one sample that was sequenced in a study of identical twins (TCRdb year 2016). The method behind the library was 5' RACE. The sample was run on an Illumina HiSeq 2000. TCRdb trimmed the raw reads at Q25, called clones with MiXCR and kept productive beta chains. Rows with a matching CDR3 protein are joined into one entry that keeps the most common DNA and genes. This sample lists about 480,000 distinct CDR3 sequences; over 12% were detected once. Of the sample, 0.4% to 0.55% is held by the ten largest clones. These data also formed part of another study, on yellow fever vaccine responses in identical twins.

Sequenced input: CD4+ T cells sorted from blood. The receptors here all came from a woman between 18 and 29 years old in good health.

This rearrangement joins TRBV15 to TRBJ2-1, with D perhaps matching TRBD1 (7 bases). The germline CDR1 and CDR2 sequences are LNHNV and YYDKDF (reference sequence). Between the trimmed V and J ends, which lost 0 bases and 0 bases, there was a span of 21 bases. CDR3 length: 20 residues. This chain's CDR3 is CATSREVSYWGDSSYNEQFF. The CDR3 DNA is TGTGCCACCAGCAGAGAGGTCTCCTACTGGGGGGACAGCTCCTACAATGAGCAGTTCTTC.

This chain joins TRBV29-1 and TRBJ2-1, with 14 bases that match TRBD2. The germline CDR1 and CDR2 sequences are SQVTM and ANQGSEA. The ends lost 2 bases at V and 8 bases at J; junction bases unmatched: 2. This CDR3 region has 14 residues. CDR3 nucleotide sequence: TGCAGCGTTGAACGACTAGCGGGAGGGGATGAGCAGTTCTTC. Its translation: CSVERLAGGDEQFF.

This chain's CDR3 is CAISAAGVSSYEQYF. The CDR3 DNA sequence: TGTGCCATCAGTGCGGCAGGGGTCAGCTCCTACGAGCAGTACTTC. V is TRBV10-3 and J is TRBJ2-7; possibly TRBD1 for D (6 bases). This CDR3 contains 15 residues. Germline V gene lookup returns CDR1 ENHRY and CDR2 SYGVKD. V lost 4 bases and J lost 0, with 13 bases in between.

Many counts were recorded for this clonotype. V and J are TRBV7-2 and TRBJ2-3; D remains ambiguous. The V and J ends lost 1 base and 5 bases respectively, with 7 bases between them. CDR3 size: 13 residues. Germline loops: CDR1 SGHTA, CDR2 FQGNSA. The CDR3 reads CASSLGVVDTQYF. CDR3 nucleotide sequence: TGTGCCAGCAGCTTAGGGGTGGTAGATACGCAGTATTTT.

This chain uses TRBV4-3 with TRBJ2-7, with D unclear. CDR1 is LGHNA and CDR2 is YSLEER in the germline V gene. The ends were cut back, 0 bases at V and 3 bases at J, with 12 bases in the middle. The CDR3 runs to 15 residues. The CDR3 DNA follows: TGCGCCAGCAGCCAAGAAGAGTCGGCAAACTACGAGCAGTACTTC. Its protein is CASSQEESANYEQYF.

This clonotype was recorded at least ten times. The V and J genes are TRBV3-1 and TRBJ1-5, with D possibly matching TRBD1 (6 bases). Trimming took 0 bases from V and 7 from J, leaving 10 bases between them. Germline V gives CDR1 LGHDT, CDR2 YNNKEL (reference sequence). This CDR3 is built from 14 residues. CDR3 in DNA: TGTGCCAGCAGCCAAGAAGTCGGGGGCCAGCCCCAGCATTTT. Residues: CASSQEVGGQPQHF.

This clonotype appeared a few times. CDR3 protein: CASSPGTGREGAQHF. The CDR3, as DNA: TGTGCTAGTAGCCCCGGGACAGGGCGCGAGGGGGCCCAGCATTTT. V is TRBV12-5 and J is TRBJ1-5, with 9 bases that match TRBD1. CDR3 size: 15 residues. The trim removed 8 bases at V and 11 bases at J, leaving 16 bases unmatched. The germline V gene encodes CDR1 LGHNT and CDR2 FRNRAP.

V and J are TRBV28 and TRBJ2-2, with D perhaps TRBD2 (6 bases). With 3 bases removed from V and 7 bases from J, the gap between germline ends came to 12 bases. CDR3 size: 14 residues. Germline CDR1 MDHEN, CDR2 SYDVKM. The CDR3 region has the DNA TGTGCCAGCAGTTTGACGGGAGAGATCGGGGAGCTGTTTTTT. Protein sequence: CASSLTGEIGELFF.

This clonotype has a count of ten or more. CDR3 sequence reads: CASSFVGSTGNYGYTF. In nucleotides, the CDR3 is TGTGCCAGCAGTTTCGTCGGATCGACAGGGAACTATGGCTACACCTTC. V usage is TRBV28 and J usage is TRBJ1-2; TRBD1 agrees at 7 bases. CDR1 is MDHEN, CDR2 SYDVKM, per germline. V shed 3 bases and J 2 bases; nucleotides not matched to a gene: 9. The CDR3 loop spans 16 amino acids.

As regards this clonotype: At one of its ends the junction is not consistent with the germline gene, which may arise from a read error. V gene TRBV6-5 combines with J gene TRBJ2-7, with TRBD1 as a possible D gene (6 bases). The CDR3 covers 11 residues. Germline lookup yields CDR1 MNHEY and CDR2 SVGAGI. The CDR3, as DNA: TGTGCCAGCCCCCCAGTTCGGCTAGGGGGCTTC. It translates to CASPPVRLGGF.

This clonotype showed up just a few times. The V call is TRBV20-1, the J call TRBJ1-2, with unresolved D. CDR1 and CDR2 (germline): DFQATT, SNEGSKA (reference sequence). There are 13 residues in the CDR3. V shed 7 bases and J shed 4 bases, with 16 bases lying between them. The CDR3 loop is CSVREGESYGYTF. In DNA, the CDR3 is TGCAGTGTCCGGGAGGGAGAGAGCTATGGCTACACCTTC.

This clonotype was observed a few times. The rearrangement joins TRBV3-1 to TRBJ2-1, with D perhaps TRBD2 (5 bases). The CDR3 totals 16 residues. Per the germline V gene, CDR1 is LGHDT and CDR2 is YNNKEL (reference sequence). V lost 2 bases and J lost 8, with 19 bases in between. The CDR3 here is CASSQRGAALVDEQFF. CDR3 bases: TGTGCCAGCAGCCAACGGGGAGCCGCTTTGGTGGATGAGCAGTTCTTC.